Listed below are T cell receptor beta chains from one sample, sequenced in a study of blood T cell repertoires in COVID-19. Using immunoSEQ multiplex PCR, the repertoire was profiled, and TCRdb retains in-frame clones only, with some absent. This sample carries around 60,000 clones, 84% of them seen once, and the ten largest clones take around 16%. The source material was peripheral blood. These receptors all stem from a man aged 55 to 70 with COVID-19, enrolled during active disease. CDR3s include the opening cysteine and the closing phenylalanine or tryptophan. D genes are given only for firm matches. A row's size may be missing; if present it is once, few, many or a size class.

V: TRBV19
D: -
size: -
J: TRBJ1-1
DNA: TGTGCCAGTAGTAGAACAGGGCGATTAAACACTGAAGCTTTCTTT
CDR3: CASSRTGRLNTEAFF

V: TRBV6-1
D: -
size: few
J: TRBJ2-7
DNA: TGTGCCAGCAGTGAAGGGAACAGTATCAACGAGCAGTACTTC
CDR3: CASSEGNSINEQYF

V: TRBV5-6
D: TRBD1
size: -
J: TRBJ1-4
DNA: TGTGCCAGCTACAGACGGACAGGGGGCTTTAATGAAAAACTGTTTTTT
CDR3: CASYRRTGGFNEKLFF

V: TRBV7-9
D: -
size: -
J: TRBJ2-1
DNA: TGTGCCAGCAGCTTATCGTTGGGGCCCTCCTACAATGAGCAGTTCTTC
CDR3: CASSLSLGPSYNEQFF

V: TRBV12-3/TRBV12-4
D: -
size: once
J: TRBJ2-4
DNA: TGTGCCAGCAGTTTACGCGGGAAAAACATTCAGTACTTC
CDR3: CASSLRGKNIQYF

V: TRBV5-1
D: -
size: -
J: TRBJ1-1
DNA: TGCGCCAGCAGCTTGGAAGGGACAAGGAACACTGAAGCTTTCTTT
CDR3: CASSLEGTRNTEAFF

V: TRBV29-1
D: TRBD1
size: -
J: TRBJ1-1
DNA: TGCAGCGTTGCGACAGGGGTGGCTGAAGCTTTCTTT
CDR3: CSVATGVAEAFF

V: TRBV19
D: -
size: -
J: TRBJ1-3
DNA: TGTGCCAGTAGTAAGAAAGACAGCCCTCACTCTGGAAACACCATATATTTT
CDR3: CASSKKDSPHSGNTIYF

V: TRBV6-5
D: TRBD1
size: -
J: TRBJ1-2
DNA: TGTGCCAGCAGTTCCGGGACAGGGGTTTTGGATGGCTACACCTTC
CDR3: CASSSGTGVLDGYTF

V: TRBV9
D: TRBD1
size: -
J: TRBJ2-2
DNA: TGTGCCAGCAGCGGAGAGGGGACAGAGTCGAACACCGGGGAGCTGTTTTTT
CDR3: CASSGEGTESNTGELFF

V: TRBV24-1
D: -
size: -
J: TRBJ2-3
DNA: TGTGCCACCAGTGATAAAGCCTACCCTAGCACAGATACGCAGTATTTT
CDR3: CATSDKAYPSTDTQYF

V: TRBV25-1
D: TRBD1
size: few
J: TRBJ2-7
DNA: TGTGCCAGCAGTGAATCTCATGGACAGGGCGAAGAGCAGTACTTC
CDR3: CASSESHGQGEEQYF

V: TRBV30
D: -
size: -
J: TRBJ1-6
DNA: TGTGCCTGGAGAGCAGACACCGCTAATTCACCCCTCCACTTT
CDR3: CAWRADTANSPLHF

V: TRBV5-4
D: TRBD1
size: -
J: TRBJ1-1
DNA: TGTGCCAGCAGCTCGCCAGGACAGGGGAACACTGAAGCTTTCTTT
CDR3: CASSSPGQGNTEAFF

V: TRBV28
D: -
size: -
J: TRBJ1-6
DNA: TGTGCCAGCTTTTCCCTGGGGGCCGCAGGAGACGAGTGGTCACCCCTCCACTTT
CDR3: CASFSLGAAGDEWSPLHF

V: TRBV2
D: -
size: -
J: TRBJ1-1
DNA: TGTGCCAGCAGATCGGACAGGAACACTGAAGCTTTCTTT
CDR3: CASRSDRNTEAFF